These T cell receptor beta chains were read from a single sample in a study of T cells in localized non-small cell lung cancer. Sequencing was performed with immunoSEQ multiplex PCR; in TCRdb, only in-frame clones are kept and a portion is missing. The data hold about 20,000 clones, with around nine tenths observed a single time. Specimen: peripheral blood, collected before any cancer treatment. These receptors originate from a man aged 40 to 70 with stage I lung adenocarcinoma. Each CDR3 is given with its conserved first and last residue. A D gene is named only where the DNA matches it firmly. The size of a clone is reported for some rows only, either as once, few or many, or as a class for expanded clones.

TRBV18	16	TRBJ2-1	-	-	CASSPNGTGKHNEQFF	TGTGCCAGCTCACCGAACGGAACAGGGAAGCACAATGAGCAGTTCTTC
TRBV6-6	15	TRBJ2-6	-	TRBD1	CASSPDRAGANVLTF	TGTGCCAGCAGTCCCGACAGGGCTGGGGCCAACGTCCTGACTTTC
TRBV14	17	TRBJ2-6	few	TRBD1	CASSQWKGATGANVLTF	TGTGCCAGCAGCCAGTGGAAGGGGGCCACTGGGGCCAACGTCCTGACTTTC
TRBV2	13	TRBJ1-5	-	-	CASTMGPSGPQHF	TGTGCCAGCACTATGGGGCCCTCGGGGCCCCAGCATTTT
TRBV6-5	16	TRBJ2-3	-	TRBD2	CASSYSASGGSVTQYF	TGTGCCAGCAGTTACTCGGCTAGCGGGGGGAGTGTTACGCAGTATTTT
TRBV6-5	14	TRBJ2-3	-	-	CASSYGLGDDTQYF	TGTGCCAGCAGTTACGGTTTGGGGGACGATACGCAGTATTTT
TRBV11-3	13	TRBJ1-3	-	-	CASSGGSGNTIYF	TGTGCCAGCAGCGGCGGCTCTGGAAACACCATATATTTT
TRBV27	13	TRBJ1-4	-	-	CASSSLDRRKLFF	TGTGCCAGCAGTTCCTTGGACAGACGAAAACTGTTTTTT
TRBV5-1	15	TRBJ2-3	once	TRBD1	CASSLLDRSPDTQYF	TGCGCCAGCAGCTTGTTGGACAGGTCCCCCGATACGCAGTATTTT
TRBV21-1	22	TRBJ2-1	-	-	CASSKEGRQGVSPPISYNEQFF	TGTGCCAGCAGCAAAGAAGGGAGACAGGGAGTTTCGCCGCCGATCTCCTACAATGAGCAGTTCTTC
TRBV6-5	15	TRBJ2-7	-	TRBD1	CASSLTGGHPYEQYF	TGTGCCAGCAGTCTGACAGGGGGCCATCCCTACGAGCAGTACTTC
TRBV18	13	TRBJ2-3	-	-	CASSPSSLDTQYF	TGTGCCAGCTCACCCTCTTCCTTGGATACGCAGTATTTT
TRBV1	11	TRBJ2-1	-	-	CTSSEMGEQFF	TGCACCAGCAGCGAGATGGGTGAGCAGTTCTTC
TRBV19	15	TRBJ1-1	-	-	CASSIGETSNTEAFF	TGTGCCAGTAGTATAGGGGAGACATCTAACACTGAAGCTTTCTTT
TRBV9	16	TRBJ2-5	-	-	CASSPNPTGRQETQYF	TGTGCCAGCAGCCCTAACCCGACAGGTCGCCAAGAGACCCAGTACTTC
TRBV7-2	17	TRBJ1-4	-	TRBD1	CASSLDGTGGSNEKLFF	TGTGCCAGCAGCTTAGATGGGACAGGGGGTTCTAATGAAAAACTGTTTTTT
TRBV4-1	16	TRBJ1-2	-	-	CASSCILYRKTYGYTF	TGCGCCAGCAGCTGTATTCTCTACCGAAAGACCTATGGCTACACCTTC
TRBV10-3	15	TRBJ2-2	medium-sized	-	CAISRASAGTGELFF	TGTGCCATCTCTCGGGCTAGCGCTGGGACCGGGGAGCTGTTTTTT
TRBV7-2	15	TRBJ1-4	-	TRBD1	CASSLRKGADEKLFF	TGTGCCAGCAGCTTACGGAAGGGGGCGGATGAAAAACTGTTTTTT
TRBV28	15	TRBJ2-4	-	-	CASSPRQGKGNIQYF	TGTGCCAGCAGTCCTCGGCAGGGGAAGGGGAACATTCAGTACTTC
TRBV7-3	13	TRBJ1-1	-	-	CASSDQQNTEAFF	TGTGCCAGCAGCGATCAACAGAACACTGAAGCTTTCTTT
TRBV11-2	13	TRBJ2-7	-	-	CASSLSGTYEQYF	TGTGCCAGCAGCTTATCAGGAACCTACGAGCAGTACTTC
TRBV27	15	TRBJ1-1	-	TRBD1	CASSPWTGVNTEAFF	TGTGCCAGCAGTCCCTGGACAGGGGTGAACACTGAAGCTTTCTTT
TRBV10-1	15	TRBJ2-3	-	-	CASSEGGANTDTQYF	TGCGCCAGCAGTGAGGGGGGCGCGAACACAGATACGCAGTATTTT
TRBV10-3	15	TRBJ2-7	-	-	CAISEVSGVSYEQYF	TGTGCCATCAGTGAAGTCAGTGGGGTCTCCTACGAGCAGTACTTC
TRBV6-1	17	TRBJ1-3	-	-	CASSEWTYGSSGNTIYF	TGTGCCAGCAGTGAATGGACGTATGGAAGCTCTGGAAACACCATATATTTT
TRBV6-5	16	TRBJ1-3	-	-	CASSYLGQNTGNTIYF	TGTGCCAGCAGTTACCTCGGACAGAACACTGGAAACACCATATATTTT
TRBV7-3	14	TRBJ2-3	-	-	CASSVGWGTDTQYF	TGTGCCAGCAGCGTTGGATGGGGCACAGATACGCAGTATTTT
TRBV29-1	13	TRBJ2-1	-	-	CSALPYSYNEQFF	TGCAGCGCCCTCCCGTACTCCTACAATGAGCAGTTCTTC
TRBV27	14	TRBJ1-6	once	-	CASNLKGINSPLHF	TGTGCCAGCAACTTAAAGGGGATTAATTCACCCCTCCACTTT
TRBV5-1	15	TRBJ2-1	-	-	CASSLEEGGVNEQFF	TGCGCCAGCAGCTTGGAAGAGGGTGGGGTCAATGAGCAGTTCTTC
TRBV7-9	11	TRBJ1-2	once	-	CASSSEGGYTF	TGTGCCAGCAGCTCGGAGGGTGGCTACACCTTC
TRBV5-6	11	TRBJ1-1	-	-	CASSYYTEAFF	TGTGCCAGCAGCTATTACACTGAAGCTTTCTTT
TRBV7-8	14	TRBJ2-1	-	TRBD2	CASSLRGVYNEQFF	TGTGCCAGCAGCCTGCGGGGGGTGTACAATGAGCAGTTCTTC
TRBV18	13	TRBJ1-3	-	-	CASSPGKGDTIYF	TGTGCCAGCTCACCAGGAAAGGGTGACACCATATATTTT
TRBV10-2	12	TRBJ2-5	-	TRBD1	CASSRDRETQYF	TGCGCCAGCAGTCGGGACAGAGAGACCCAGTACTTC
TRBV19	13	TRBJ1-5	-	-	CASSTRDNQPQHF	TGTGCCAGTAGCACCCGGGACAATCAGCCCCAGCATTTT
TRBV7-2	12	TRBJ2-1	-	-	CASSFTGVEQFF	TGTGCCAGCAGCTTCACGGGCGTCGAGCAGTTCTTC
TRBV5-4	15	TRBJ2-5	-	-	CASSLRSLMEETQYF	TGTGCCAGCAGCTTGAGATCCCTGATGGAGGAGACCCAGTACTTC
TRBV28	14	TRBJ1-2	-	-	CASSPFSLNYGYTF	TGTGCCAGCAGTCCCTTCTCTCTTAACTATGGCTACACCTTC
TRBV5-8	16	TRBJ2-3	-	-	CASSFGEPERTDTQYF	TGTGCCAGCAGTTTCGGGGAGCCCGAGAGGACAGATACGCAGTATTTT
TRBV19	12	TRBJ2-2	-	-	CASSEGGGELFF	TGTGCCAGTAGTGAGGGGGGCGGGGAGCTGTTTTTT
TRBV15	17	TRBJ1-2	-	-	CATSARDGRVKNYGYTF	TGTGCCACCAGCGCTCGAGACGGCAGGGTTAAGAACTATGGCTACACCTTC
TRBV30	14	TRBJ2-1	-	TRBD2	CAWSPGLGGDEQFF	TGTGCCTGGAGCCCGGGACTAGGGGGTGATGAGCAGTTCTTC
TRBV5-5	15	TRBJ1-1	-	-	CASGTTGKDFNGAFF	TGTGCCAGCGGAACTACAGGGAAAGATTTTAATGGAGCTTTCTTT
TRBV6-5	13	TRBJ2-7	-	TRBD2	CASSSGVSYEQYF	TGTGCCAGCTCCAGCGGGGTCTCCTACGAGCAGTACTTC
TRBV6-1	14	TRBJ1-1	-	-	CASSELTGRTEAFF	TGTGCCAGCAGTGAACTCACGGGTCGCACTGAAGCTTTCTTT
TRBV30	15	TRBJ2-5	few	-	CAWSVSPGTQETQYF	TGTGCCTGGAGCGTCTCCCCCGGGACCCAAGAGACCCAGTACTTC
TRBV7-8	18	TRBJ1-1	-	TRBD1	CASSLRDSGAIMNTEAFF	TGTGCCAGCAGCTTGCGGGACAGTGGAGCAATAATGAACACTGAAGCTTTCTTT
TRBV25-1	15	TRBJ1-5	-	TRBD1	CASSPGTGRNQPQHF	TGTGCCAGCAGTCCCGGGACAGGGCGTAATCAGCCCCAGCATTTT
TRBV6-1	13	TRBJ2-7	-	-	CASSELAPYEQYF	TGTGCCAGCAGTGAACTAGCGCCCTACGAGCAGTACTTC
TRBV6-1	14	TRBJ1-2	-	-	CASSDRPPFGGYTF	TGTGCCAGCAGTGATAGGCCTCCCTTTGGGGGCTACACCTTC
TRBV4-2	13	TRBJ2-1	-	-	CASSQEAGPRVFF	TGTGCCAGCAGCCAAGAGGCCGGCCCGAGAGTATTCTTC
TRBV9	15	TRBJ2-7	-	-	CASSVAARGGYEQYF	TGTGCCAGCAGCGTAGCCGCGAGGGGGGGCTACGAGCAGTACTTC